These T cell receptor beta chains were read from a single sample in a study of cytomegalovirus exposure and HLA in healthy donors. TCRdb keeps only in-frame clones here, not all; method: immunoSEQ multiplex PCR. This listing includes approximately 93,000 clones. Sequenced sample: PBMCs. The receptors derive from a woman aged 25 to 39 in good health and CMV-seronegative. Both conserved end residues are part of each CDR3. D genes are given only for firm matches.

TRBJ2-2,TRBV5-1,-,CASSLDLSRGGELFF,TGCGCCAGCAGCTTGGATCTGTCTAGAGGCGGGGAGCTGTTTTTT
TRBJ1-5,TRBV30,-,CAWSTRRSGSNQPQHF,TGTGCCTGGAGTACCCGCAGGTCAGGCTCCAATCAGCCCCAGCATTTT
TRBJ1-5,TRBV7-9,TRBD1,CASSLTTGDQPQHF,TGTGCCAGCAGCCTGACGACAGGGGATCAGCCCCAGCATTTT
TRBJ1-1,TRBV5-1,TRBD1,CASSHGTGGTEAFF,TGCGCCAGCAGCCATGGGACAGGGGGGACTGAAGCTTTCTTT
TRBJ1-1,TRBV27,-,CASSLRGDSKAFF,TGTGCCAGCAGCCTCCGGGGTGATTCGAAAGCTTTCTTT
TRBJ1-2,TRBV2,-,CASGSGFIYTF,TGTGCCAGCGGGTCAGGCTTTATCTACACCTTC
TRBJ1-3,TRBV2,-,CASSQSTISGNTIYF,TGTGCCAGCAGTCAGTCCACCATCTCTGGTAACACCATATATTTT
TRBJ2-7,TRBV28,-,CASSARLGERLSSYEQYF,TGTGCCAGCAGTGCAAGGCTCGGGGAACGCCTAAGCTCCTACGAGCAGTACTTC
TRBJ2-1,TRBV6-4,TRBD2,CASSDSWTSGSDEQFF,TGTGCCAGCAGTGACTCGTGGACTAGCGGGAGTGATGAGCAGTTCTTC
TRBJ1-4,TRBV16,-,CASSEDSKEKLFF,TGTGCCAGCAGCGAGGACAGTAAGGAAAAACTGTTTTTT
TRBJ1-2,TRBV9,TRBD1,CASSVDGQGAGGYTF,TGTGCCAGCAGCGTAGACGGACAGGGGGCTGGAGGCTACACCTTC
TRBJ2-7,TRBV27,TRBD2,CASSLGGRSLGEQYF,TGTGCCAGCAGTTTAGGCGGGAGGTCGTTGGGAGAGCAGTACTTC
TRBJ1-5,TRBV19,TRBD1,CASTRGEGAVGNQPQHF,TGTGCCAGTACCCGGGGAGAGGGGGCGGTAGGCAATCAGCCCCAGCATTTT
TRBJ2-3,TRBV5-1,-,CASSLGLEGTSTDTQYF,TGCGCCAGCAGCTTGGGACTAGAGGGAACTAGCACAGATACGCAGTATTTT
TRBJ2-1,TRBV7-7,TRBD1,CARGPALINEQFF,TGTGCTAGGGGGCCCGCCCTCATCAATGAGCAGTTCTTC
TRBJ2-1,TRBV11-2,TRBD2,CASSLGTSGRERRNEQFF,TGTGCCAGCAGCTTAGGAACTAGCGGGAGGGAGAGGAGGAATGAGCAGTTCTTC
TRBJ1-5,TRBV27,-,CASSQGRGLGNQPQHF,TGTGCCAGCAGTCAGGGCAGGGGTTTGGGCAATCAGCCCCAGCATTTT
TRBJ1-2,TRBV7-8,TRBD1,CASSLVTPGQGAFGYTF,TGTGCCAGCAGCTTAGTCACGCCGGGACAGGGGGCATTTGGCTACACCTTC
TRBJ2-2,TRBV9,TRBD2,CASSVSPGTSYTGELFF,TGTGCCAGCAGCGTATCTCCCGGGACTAGTTATACCGGGGAGCTGTTTTTT
TRBJ2-2,TRBV27,TRBD2,CASGPYAGEPGELFF,TGTGCCAGCGGGCCTTATGCGGGAGAACCCGGGGAGCTGTTTTTT
TRBJ1-1,TRBV28,-,CASSLTGNGMNTEAFF,TGTGCCAGCAGTTTAACAGGGAACGGGATGAACACTGAAGCTTTCTTT
TRBJ2-7,TRBV5-6,TRBD1,CASSPIGTAYEQYF,TGTGCCAGCAGCCCTATTGGGACAGCTTACGAGCAGTACTTC
TRBJ2-3,TRBV7-2,TRBD2,CASSLVSSGGLSTDTQYF,TGTGCCAGCAGCTTAGTTTCTAGCGGGGGGCTTAGCACAGATACGCAGTATTTT
TRBJ2-2,TRBV15,-,CATSSRRNNTGELFF,TGTGCCACCAGCAGCAGGCGAAATAACACCGGGGAGCTGTTTTTT
TRBJ2-1,TRBV9,-,CASSVALGGSYNEQFF,TGTGCCAGCAGCGTAGCACTAGGGGGCTCCTACAATGAGCAGTTCTTC
TRBJ2-1,TRBV30,-,CAWRAKRGGSYNEQFF,TGTGCCTGGAGAGCCAAAAGGGGGGGGTCCTACAATGAGCAGTTCTTC
TRBJ2-7,TRBV4-2,TRBD1,CASSRDRENSYEQYF,TGTGCCAGCAGCAGGGACAGGGAAAATTCCTACGAGCAGTACTTC
TRBJ1-6,TRBV6-5,-,CASIQARGNNSPLHF,TGTGCCAGCATCCAGGCTAGGGGGAACAATTCACCCCTCCACTTT
TRBJ2-7,TRBV5-1,TRBD2,CASSLSLPRMAGGLYEQYF,TGCGCCAGCAGCTTGTCCCTACCACGGATGGCGGGGGGCCTCTACGAGCAGTACTTC
TRBJ1-2,TRBV6-1,-,CASSATQDPHGYTF,TGTGCCAGCAGTGCAACCCAGGATCCGCATGGCTACACCTTC
TRBJ2-5,TRBV7-2,TRBD1,CASSFTGQHQETQYF,TGTGCCAGCAGCTTTACGGGACAGCACCAAGAGACCCAGTACTTC
TRBJ2-5,TRBV6-4,TRBD2,CASRRTSGTGKTQYF,TGTGCCAGCAGGAGAACTAGCGGGACCGGAAAGACCCAGTACTTC
TRBJ2-3,TRBV28,TRBD2,CASSFLYGTSGRAPDTQYF,TGTGCCAGCAGTTTCCTGTACGGGACTAGCGGGAGAGCCCCAGATACGCAGTATTTT
TRBJ1-6,TRBV19,-,CASSSDGKIHNSPLHF,TGTGCCAGTAGTTCGGACGGGAAGATCCATAATTCACCCCTCCACTTT
TRBJ2-5,TRBV11-2,TRBD2,CASSLVAFKAGEQETQYF,TGTGCCAGCAGCTTAGTAGCCTTTAAGGCGGGGGAGCAAGAGACCCAGTACTTC
TRBJ1-2,TRBV27,-,CASSLSGGNYGYTF,TGTGCCAGCAGTTTATCGGGAGGGAACTATGGCTACACCTTC
TRBJ1-2,TRBV6-7,-,CASRRGFYGYTF,TGTGCCAGCAGAAGGGGGTTCTATGGCTACACCTTC
TRBJ2-7,TRBV15,-,CATSRVQGDYEQYF,TGTGCCACCAGCAGAGTGCAAGGGGACTACGAGCAGTACTTC
TRBJ1-2,TRBV4-2,TRBD1,CASSQFYGSGTEDYGYTF,TGTGCCAGCAGCCAATTCTACGGATCCGGGACAGAAGACTATGGCTACACCTTC
TRBJ1-4,TRBV5-1,-,CASSLVRGGEKLFF,TGCGCCAGCAGCTTGGTGCGGGGGGGTGAAAAACTGTTTTTT
TRBJ2-6,TRBV28,-,CASKPDSGANVLTF,TGTGCCAGCAAGCCCGATTCTGGGGCCAACGTCCTGACTTTC
TRBJ2-1,TRBV11-2,TRBD2,CASSLPSGGNEQFF,TGTGCCAGCAGCTTACCTAGCGGGGGCAATGAGCAGTTCTTC
TRBJ2-2,TRBV7-2,TRBD2,CASSSGGTNTGELFF,TGTGCCAGCAGCTCGGGGGGAACGAACACCGGGGAGCTGTTTTTT
TRBJ2-7,TRBV19,-,CASSTGFTYEQYF,TGTGCCAGTAGTACAGGGTTTACCTACGAGCAGTACTTC
TRBJ2-2,TRBV28,TRBD2,CASSGAGGPNTGELFF,TGTGCCAGCAGTGGAGCGGGAGGGCCGAACACCGGGGAGCTGTTTTTT
TRBJ1-6,TRBV27,TRBD1,CASTISQGANSPLHF,TGTGCCAGCACGATATCACAGGGGGCGAACTCACCCCTCCACTTT
TRBJ2-2,TRBV5-5,TRBD1,CASSPTLGTATTGELFF,TGTGCCAGCAGCCCCACCCTCGGGACAGCTACTACCGGGGAGCTGTTTTTT
TRBJ1-2,TRBV28,TRBD1,CASSFNTGGDGYTF,TGTGCCAGCAGTTTCAACACAGGGGGGGATGGCTACACCTTC
TRBJ1-5,TRBV29-1,TRBD1,CSVSGGDQPQHF,TGCAGCGTGTCAGGGGGCGATCAGCCCCAGCATTTT
TRBJ1-5,TRBV4-2,-,CASSQVDGEWEPQHF,TGTGCCAGCAGCCAAGTGGACGGGGAATGGGAGCCCCAGCATTTT
TRBJ2-3,TRBV28,-,CASSFRGSTDTQYF,TGTGCCAGCAGTTTCCGGGGTAGCACAGATACGCAGTATTTT
TRBJ2-5,TRBV6-5,TRBD1,CASSSQTGPRYEQYF,TGTGCCAGCAGTTCGCAGACAGGGCCAAGGTATGAGCAGTACTTC
TRBJ1-2,TRBV5-4,-,CASSLSPRSYGYTF,TGTGCCAGCAGCTTGAGTCCTAGGAGCTATGGCTACACCTTC
TRBJ2-1,TRBV6-5,-,CASSRLGGENEQFF,TGTGCCAGCAGCCGCCTAGGGGGTGAGAATGAGCAGTTCTTC
TRBJ1-2,TRBV7-9,TRBD1,CASSLGQGTSNYGYTF,TGTGCCAGCAGCCTGGGACAGGGGACATCTAACTATGGCTACACCTTC
TRBJ2-5,TRBV2,-,CASSEAPRETQYF,TGTGCCAGCAGTGAAGCTCCCAGAGAGACCCAGTACTTC
TRBJ2-7,TRBV27,TRBD2,CASSLRTSVYEQYF,TGTGCCAGCAGTCTACGGACTAGCGTGTACGAGCAGTACTTC
TRBJ1-5,TRBV30,-,CAWSVGGINQPQHF,TGTGCCTGGAGTGTGGGGGGGATCAATCAGCCCCAGCATTTT
TRBJ1-2,TRBV7-9,-,CASSVDTVYGYTF,TGTGCCAGCAGTGTTGACACCGTCTATGGCTACACCTTC
TRBJ1-1,TRBV6-1,-,CASRTNTEAFF,TGTGCCAGCCGCACTAACACTGAAGCTTTCTTT